These 21 T cell receptor beta chains came from one sample sequenced in a study of regulatory T cells in long-lasting Graves disease. Arm-PCR with iRepertoire HTBI primers amplified the CDR3 regions for these TCR beta libraries. TCRdb passed the multiplex PCR reads through MiXCR, listing each CDR3 protein once. The sample consists of fewer than 550,000 distinct CDR3 sequences, around 15% of them appearing once. The time point denotes: newly diagnosed GD, antithyroid drugs for less than 3 months. Extracted RNA from PBMCs served as the source of the TCR library. This same sample was also part of a study on T cells in Graves' hyperthyroidism and ophthalmopathy.

The starting material was peripheral blood mononuclear cells (PBMCs), obtained at new diagnosis, from a patient treated with antithyroid drugs. Receptors were obtained from a woman in her late teens or twenties with Graves disease.

This clonotype was detected many times. The rearrangement links TRBV4-1 to TRBJ2-3, with D possibly being TRBD2 (6 bases). Germline V CDR1 and CDR2: MGHRA, YSYEKL. This CDR3 is built from 12 residues. The V end lost 4 bases, the J end lost 9 bases, and 11 bases lay between the germline ends. This CDR3 reads CASSRSGGTQYF. The CDR3 DNA reads as TGCGCCAGCAGCCGTAGCGGAGGGACGCAGTATTTT.

Ten or more counts support this clonotype. The rearrangement uses TRBV6-5 and TRBJ2-5, with 9 bases aligning to TRBD1. The germline V gene encodes CDR1 MNHEY and CDR2 SVGAGI. J lost 5 bases, V lost 0 bases, and 13 bases had no gene match. The CDR3 runs to 18 residues. DNA for the CDR3: TGTGCCAGCAGTTACTCGCGGGGGACAGGGTACGGAGCGGAGACCCAGTACTTC. Protein product: CASSYSRGTGYGAETQYF.

This clonotype was picked up many times. V and J are TRBV7-9 and TRBJ2-7, with 7 bases matching TRBD1. Per germline, CDR1 SEHNR and CDR2 FQNEAQ (reference sequence). Trimming at V came to 0 bases and at J to 2 bases, leaving 1 base not matched to a gene. This CDR3 has 14 amino acids. CDR3 coding DNA: TGTGCCAGCAGCTTAGCGGGGACAGCCTACGAGCAGTACTTC. Amino acid sequence: CASSLAGTAYEQYF. Based on the CDR3 plus reference TRBV7-9 and TRBJ2-7, the full variable domain is DTGVSQNPRHKITKRGQNVTFRCDPISEHNRLYWYRQTLGQGPEFLTYFQNEAQLEKSRLLSDRFSAERPKGSFSTLEIQRTEQGDSAMYLCASSLAGTAYEQYFGPGTRLTVT.

This clonotype was counted many times. The V gene is TRBV29-1, the J gene TRBJ2-3, with TRBD2 matching 13 bases. The V segment lost 4 bases and the J segment 5 bases; nucleotides outside the gene matches: 12. In germline, CDR1 is SQVTM, CDR2 ANQGSEA. There are 17 residues in the CDR3. Here the CDR3 reads CSVGRGRGLAGEDTQYF. The CDR3 coding sequence is TGCAGCGTTGGCAGGGGGCGAGGACTAGCGGGAGAAGATACGCAGTATTTT.

This clonotype was counted a few times. This chain links TRBV20-1 with TRBJ2-7; D is ambiguous. The CDR3 is 13 residues long. CDR1 DFQATT and CDR2 SNEGSKA come from the germline V gene (reference sequence). The V and J ends lost 0 bases and 3 bases respectively, with 9 bases between them. The CDR3 loop is CSARDLNNYEQYF. The CDR3 nucleotides are TGCAGTGCTAGAGATCTGAATAACTACGAGCAGTACTTC.

This clonotype has ten or more counts. The V and J genes are TRBV18 and TRBJ2-3, with no clear D. V was trimmed by 3 bases and J by 5 bases, leaving 6 bases between them. This CDR3 region has 12 residues. Germline V gene sequence: CDR1 KGHSH, CDR2 LQKENI. CDR3 nucleotides: TGTGCCAGCTCACCGCTTATAGATACGCAGTATTTT. It specifies CASSPLIDTQYF. Supplemented by reference TRBV18 and TRBJ2-3, the full variable domain reads NAGVMQNPRHLVRRRGQEARLRCSPMKGHSHVYWYRQLPEEGLKFMVYLQKENIIDESGMPKERFSAEFPKEGPSILRIQQVVRGDSAAYFCASSPLIDTQYFGPGTRLTVL.

This clonotype was seen at least ten times. The V and J genes are TRBV30 and TRBJ1-1, with D uncertain. CDR1 and CDR2 from the germline V gene are GTSNPN and SVGIG (reference sequence). V shed 2 bases and J shed 0 bases, with 1 base lying between them. This CDR3 is built from 11 residues. The CDR3 reads CAWSMNTEAFF. The CDR3 DNA reads as TGTGCCTGGAGTATGAACACTGAAGCTTTCTTT.

This sequence joins TRBV27 and TRBJ2-1, with TRBD1 identical over 8 bases. Trimming cost V 6 bases and J 7 bases; bases outside gene matches: 5. This CDR3 has 13 residues. Germline loops: CDR1 MNHEY, CDR2 SMNVEV (reference sequence). Here the CDR3 DNA reads TGTGCCAGCAGAACGGGACAGGTTAATGAGCAGTTCTTC. This translates into CASRTGQVNEQFF.

This chain joins TRBV30 and TRBJ1-5, with TRBD1 identical over 8 bases. Germline lookup yields CDR1 GTSNPN and CDR2 SVGIG (reference sequence). V shed 3 bases, J shed 0 bases, and the junction held 7 bases outside the gene matches. The CDR3 contains 16 residues. CDR3: CAWRPTGQGSNQPQHF. The CDR3 nucleotides are TGTGCCTGGAGACCAACCGGACAGGGTAGCAATCAGCCCCAGCATTTT.

This clonotype appeared a few times. The CDR3 sequence: CASSQPGQGPTDTQYF. In nucleotides, the CDR3 is TGTGCCAGCAGCCAGCCGGGACAGGGGCCCACAGATACGCAGTATTTT. The chain joins TRBV28 to TRBJ2-3; 10 bases agree with TRBD1. This CDR3 has 16 residues. Germline CDR1 reads MDHEN; CDR2 reads SYDVKM. V was pared by 6 bases and J by 2 bases, with 8 bases of the junction left unmatched.

This clonotype showed up many times. This chain joins TRBV20-1 and TRBJ2-7; a possible D gene is TRBD2 (5 bases). The germline CDR1 and CDR2 sequences are DFQATT and SNEGSKA (reference sequence). This CDR3 spans 13 amino acids. Trimming stripped 5 bases from V and 2 bases from J, with 13 bases between. CDR3 bases: TGCAGTGCTGAACCCTTCGGGACCTACGAGCAGTACTTC. Its translation: CSAEPFGTYEQYF.

This clonotype was seen repeatedly, ten times or more. The chain couples TRBV3-1 to TRBJ2-4; perhaps TRBD2 as D (6 bases). The CDR3 extends over 16 amino acids. The ends were cut back, 0 bases at V and 0 bases at J, with 9 bases in the middle. Per germline, CDR1 LGHDT and CDR2 YNNKEL (reference sequence). The CDR3 sequence is CASSQEGTLAKNIQYF. The CDR3 bases are TGTGCCAGCAGCCAAGAAGGGACTTTAGCCAAAAACATTCAGTACTTC.

At least ten counts were recorded for this clonotype. The rearrangement uses TRBV27 and TRBJ2-1; TRBD1 might be the D (6 bases). V shed 2 bases and J shed 6 bases, with 17 bases lying between them. The CDR3 covers 16 residues. Germline V gene data show CDR1 as MNHEY and CDR2 as SMNVEV (reference sequence). CDR3 nucleotides: TGTGCCAGCAGTTTAGTGGGGGCGGGCACGGGCAATGAGCAGTTCTTC. Its translation is CASSLVGAGTGNEQFF.

This clonotype was picked up a small number of times. The rearrangement links TRBV12-3 or TRBV12-4 to TRBJ2-3; D gene unclear. V lost 11 bases to trimming and J lost 2 bases, with 11 bases between them. There are 12 residues in the CDR3. The chain's CDR3 is CASMRSTDTQYF. CDR3 nucleotides: TGTGCCTCCATGAGGTCCACAGATACGCAGTATTTT.

About this clonotype itself: It is likely a read error: a sequence one base away is far more abundant. V gene TRBV11-3 combines with J gene TRBJ2-3; 12 positions agree with TRBD2. The J call may be in error: the DNA end matches TRBJ2-1 better. Germline loops: CDR1 SGHNT, CDR2 YENEEA. CDR3 length: 17 amino acids. For the CDR3, the DNA is TGTGCCAGCAGCTTAGGTAGGACTAGCGGGATTGGCAATAAGCAGTTCTTC. Its protein is CASSLGRTSGIGNKQFF.

This clonotype was found many times. V and J are TRBV12-3 or TRBV12-4 and TRBJ1-2, with D perhaps matching TRBD1 (5 bases). Trimming took off 6 bases at V and 8 bases at J, with 10 bases between the two ends. CDR3 length: 11 amino acids. The CDR3 here is CASSQGTGYTF. The CDR3 DNA reads as TGTGCCAGCAGCCAGGGAACGGGCTACACCTTC.

The genes are TRBV12-3 or TRBV12-4 and TRBJ2-2; D gene unclear. The CDR3 has 13 residues. V shed 3 bases and J shed 7 bases, with 9 bases lying between them. The CDR3 region has the DNA TGTGCCAGCAGTTTCGTAGTAGGCGGGGAGCTGTTTTTT. Its protein is CASSFVVGGELFF.

V and J are TRBV7-8 and TRBJ2-7; D is uncertain. This CDR3 has 12 residues. Trimming pared 5 bases from V and 4 bases from J, leaving 9 bases between. Per germline, CDR1 SGHVS and CDR2 FQNEAQ. The CDR3 DNA reads TGTGCCAGCAGCCCGAAGCAGTACGAGCAGTACTTC. This codes for CASSPKQYEQYF.

In this sample, this clonotype turned up a few times. The chain carries TRBV6-5 and TRBJ2-5; 14 bases are a match to TRBD2. CDR1 is MNHEY, CDR2 SVGAGI, per germline. Trimming took 2 bases from V and 5 from J; bases not matched to a gene: 7. The CDR3 is made up of 17 amino acids. CDR3 protein: CASSYPSGLAGVETQYF. As DNA, the CDR3 is TGTGCCAGCAGTTACCCGTCGGGACTAGCGGGAGTGGAGACCCAGTACTTC.

This clonotype turned up a few times. The chain carries TRBV3-1 and TRBJ1-6, with D unresolved. The V end was cut by 3 bases, the J end by 8 bases, with 14 bases between. Germline CDR1 and CDR2: LGHDT and YNNKEL (reference sequence). This CDR3 is built from 15 residues. The CDR3 sequence is CASSQYRERHSPLHF. The CDR3 region has the DNA TGTGCCAGCAGCCAGTACCGGGAACGACATTCACCCCTCCACTTT.

The chain recombines TRBV20-1 with TRBJ2-1; 9 bases map to TRBD2. CDR1 and CDR2 (germline): DFQATT, SNEGSKA (reference sequence). Trimming cost V 3 bases and J 0 bases; bases outside gene matches: 15. The CDR3 totals 19 residues. The CDR3 sequence: CSARTGLWSGGSSYNEQFF. The CDR3 coding sequence is TGCAGTGCTAGGACGGGACTTTGGAGCGGGGGGAGCTCCTACAATGAGCAGTTCTTC.